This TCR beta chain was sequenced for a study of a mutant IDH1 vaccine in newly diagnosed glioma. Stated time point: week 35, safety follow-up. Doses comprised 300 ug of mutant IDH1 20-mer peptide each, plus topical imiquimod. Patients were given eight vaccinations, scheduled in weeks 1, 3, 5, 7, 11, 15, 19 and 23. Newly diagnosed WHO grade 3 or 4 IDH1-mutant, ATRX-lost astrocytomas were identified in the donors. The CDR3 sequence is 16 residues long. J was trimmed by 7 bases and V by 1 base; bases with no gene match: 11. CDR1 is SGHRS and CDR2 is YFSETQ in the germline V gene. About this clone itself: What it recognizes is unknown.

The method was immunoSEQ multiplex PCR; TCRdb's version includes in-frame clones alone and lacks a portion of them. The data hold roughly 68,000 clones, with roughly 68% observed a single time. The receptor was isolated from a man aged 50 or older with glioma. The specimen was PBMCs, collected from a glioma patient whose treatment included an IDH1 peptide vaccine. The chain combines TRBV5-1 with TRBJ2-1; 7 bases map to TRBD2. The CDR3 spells CASSLSTGGGRNEQFF. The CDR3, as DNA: TGCGCCAGCAGCTTGTCAACGGGGGGAGGACGGAATGAGCAGTTCTTC.